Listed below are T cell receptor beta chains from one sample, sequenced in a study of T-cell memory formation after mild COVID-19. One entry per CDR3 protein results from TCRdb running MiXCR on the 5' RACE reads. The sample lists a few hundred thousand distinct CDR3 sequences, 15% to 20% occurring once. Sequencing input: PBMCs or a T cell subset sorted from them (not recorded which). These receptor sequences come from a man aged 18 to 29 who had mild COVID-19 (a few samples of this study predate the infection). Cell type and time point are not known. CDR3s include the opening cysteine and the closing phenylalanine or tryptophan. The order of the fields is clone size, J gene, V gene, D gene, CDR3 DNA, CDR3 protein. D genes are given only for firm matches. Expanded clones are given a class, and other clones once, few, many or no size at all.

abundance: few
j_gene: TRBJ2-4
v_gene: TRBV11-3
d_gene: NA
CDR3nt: TGTGCCAGCAGTTCCCGGACAGAAAACATTCAGTACTTC
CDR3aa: CASSSRTENIQYF

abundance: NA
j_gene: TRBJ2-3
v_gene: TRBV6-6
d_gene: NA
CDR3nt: TGTGCCACCTCGGGCACAGATACGCAGTATTTT
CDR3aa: CATSGTDTQYF

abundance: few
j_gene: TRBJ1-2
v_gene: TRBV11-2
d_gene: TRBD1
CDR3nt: TGTGCCAGCACCGTGGACAGGGAGGGAGTTAGAGGCTACACCTTC
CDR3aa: CASTVDREGVRGYTF

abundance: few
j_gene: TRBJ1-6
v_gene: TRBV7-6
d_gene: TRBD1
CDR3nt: TGTGCCAGCAGGATAGGACAGGGGCGGAATTCACCCCTCCACTTT
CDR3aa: CASRIGQGRNSPLHF

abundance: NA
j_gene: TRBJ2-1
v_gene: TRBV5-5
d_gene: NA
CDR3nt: TGTGCCAGCAGGGCGTGGACTGTCAATGAGCAGTTCTTC
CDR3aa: CASRAWTVNEQFF

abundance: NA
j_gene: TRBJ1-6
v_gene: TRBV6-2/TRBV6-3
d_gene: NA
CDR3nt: TGTGCCAGCAGTCCCCTGGGGAGGTCACCCCTCCACTTT
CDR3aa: CASSPLGRSPLHF

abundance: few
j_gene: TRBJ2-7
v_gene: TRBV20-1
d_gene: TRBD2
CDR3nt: TGCAGTGCTTTAGCGGGCGACTCCTACGAGCAGTACTTC
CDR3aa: CSALAGDSYEQYF

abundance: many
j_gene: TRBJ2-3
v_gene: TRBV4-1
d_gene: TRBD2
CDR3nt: TGCGCCAGCAGCCAGACTGCGGGGGGGGGCCCAGATACGCAGTATTTT
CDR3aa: CASSQTAGGGPDTQYF

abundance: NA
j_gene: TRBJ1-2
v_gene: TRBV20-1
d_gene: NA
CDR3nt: TGCAGTGCTCTAACAGGGTTTGACTATGGCTACACCTTC
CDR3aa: CSALTGFDYGYTF

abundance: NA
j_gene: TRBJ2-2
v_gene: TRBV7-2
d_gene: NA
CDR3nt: TGTGCCAGCAGCTTACTGGGCGCGAACACCGGGGAGCTGTTTTTT
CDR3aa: CASSLLGANTGELFF

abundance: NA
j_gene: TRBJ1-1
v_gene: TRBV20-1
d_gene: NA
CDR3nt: TGCAGTGCTAGAGAGAGTCGTAACACTGAAGCTTTCTTT
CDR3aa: CSARESRNTEAFF

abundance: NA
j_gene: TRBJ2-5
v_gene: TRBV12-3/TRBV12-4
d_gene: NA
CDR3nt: TGTGCCAGCAGTCCAGGGGCTAGCGGAGAGACCCAGTACTTC
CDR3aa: CASSPGASGETQYF

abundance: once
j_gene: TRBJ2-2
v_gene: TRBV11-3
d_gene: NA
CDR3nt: TGTGCCAGCAGCTTGGGGGGACCGGCCGGGGAGCTGTTTTTT
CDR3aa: CASSLGGPAGELFF

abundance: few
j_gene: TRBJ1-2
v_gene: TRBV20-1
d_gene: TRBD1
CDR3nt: TGCAGTGCCAGAGATCCGCGGACAGGCTATGGCTACACCTTC
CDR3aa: CSARDPRTGYGYTF

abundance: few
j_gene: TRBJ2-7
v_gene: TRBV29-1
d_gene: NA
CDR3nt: TGCAGCGTTGGGGGGACCGTAGGATACGAGCAGTACTTC
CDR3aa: CSVGGTVGYEQYF

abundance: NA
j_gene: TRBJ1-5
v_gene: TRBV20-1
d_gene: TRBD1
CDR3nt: TGCAGTGCTTCAGGGGGCCCTCAGCCCCAGCATTTT
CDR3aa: CSASGGPQPQHF

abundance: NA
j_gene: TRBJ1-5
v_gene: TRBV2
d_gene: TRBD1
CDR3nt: TGTGCCAGCGGGAGGGGGCGAGGGAATCAGCCCCAGCATTTT
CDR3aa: CASGRGRGNQPQHF

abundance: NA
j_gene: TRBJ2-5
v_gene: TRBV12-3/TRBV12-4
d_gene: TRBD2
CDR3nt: TGTGCCAGCAGTTCGCCAACCGGGACTAGCGGGATCCAAGAGACCCAGTACTTC
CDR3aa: CASSSPTGTSGIQETQYF

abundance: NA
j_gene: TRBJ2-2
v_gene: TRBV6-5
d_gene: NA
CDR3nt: TGTGCCAGCAGTCCGCGGACGCATAGCACCGGGGAGCTGTTTTTT
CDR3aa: CASSPRTHSTGELFF

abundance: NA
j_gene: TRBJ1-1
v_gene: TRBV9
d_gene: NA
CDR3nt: TGTGCCAGCAGCGGCCGGGACAAGGTCTTGAACACTGAAGCTTTCTTT
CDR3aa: CASSGRDKVLNTEAFF

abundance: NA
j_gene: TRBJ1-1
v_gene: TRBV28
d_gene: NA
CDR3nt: TGTGCCAGCAGTTCCTCAGCTTCGGGGATATCTGAAGCTTTCTTT
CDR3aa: CASSSSASGISEAFF

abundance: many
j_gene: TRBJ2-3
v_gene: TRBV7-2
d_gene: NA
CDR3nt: TGTGCCAGCAGCTTAGAGGGTCGAAGCGATACGCAGTATTTT
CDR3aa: CASSLEGRSDTQYF

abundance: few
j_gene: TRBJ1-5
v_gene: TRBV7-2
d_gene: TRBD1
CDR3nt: TGTGCCAGCAGCTTCGACAGGGATGTTCCGCCCCAGCATTTT
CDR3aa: CASSFDRDVPPQHF

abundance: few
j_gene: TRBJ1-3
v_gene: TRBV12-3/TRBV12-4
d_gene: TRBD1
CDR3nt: TGTGCCAGCAACCCGGGACAGGGAGAACCCATATATTTT
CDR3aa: CASNPGQGEPIYF

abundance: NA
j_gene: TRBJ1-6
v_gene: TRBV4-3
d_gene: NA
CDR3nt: TGCGCCAGCGGCAGGGGTCTTTATAATTCACCCCTCCACTTT
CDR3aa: CASGRGLYNSPLHF

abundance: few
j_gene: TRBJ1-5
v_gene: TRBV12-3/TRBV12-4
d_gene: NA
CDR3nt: TGTGCCAGCAGTCACGGGGAACTAAATCAGCCCCAGCATTTT
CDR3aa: CASSHGELNQPQHF

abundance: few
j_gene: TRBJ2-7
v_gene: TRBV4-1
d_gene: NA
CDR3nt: TGCGCCAGCAGCGGACCCGTACATGACTACGAGCAGTACTTC
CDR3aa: CASSGPVHDYEQYF

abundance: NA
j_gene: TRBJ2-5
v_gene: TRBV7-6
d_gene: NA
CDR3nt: TGTGCCAGCAGCTTTATGCAGGGCGACGAGACCCAGTACTTC
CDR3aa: CASSFMQGDETQYF

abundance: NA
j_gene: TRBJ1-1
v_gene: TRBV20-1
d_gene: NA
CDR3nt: TGCAGTGCTAGAGTCCCCCGCGGTAACACTGAAGCTTTCTTT
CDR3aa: CSARVPRGNTEAFF

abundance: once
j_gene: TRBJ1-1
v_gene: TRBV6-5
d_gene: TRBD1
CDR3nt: TGTGCCATCATTCCAGGGGGCACTGAAGCTTTCTTT
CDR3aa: CAIIPGGTEAFF

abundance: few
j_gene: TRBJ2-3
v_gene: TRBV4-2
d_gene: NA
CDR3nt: TGTGCCAGCAGCCAAGAACTTAAGGGGGTCACAGATACGCAGTATTTT
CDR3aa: CASSQELKGVTDTQYF

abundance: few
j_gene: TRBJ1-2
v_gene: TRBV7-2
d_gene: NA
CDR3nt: TGTGCCAGCAGCCCACATACGTGGGGCTACACCTTC
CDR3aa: CASSPHTWGYTF

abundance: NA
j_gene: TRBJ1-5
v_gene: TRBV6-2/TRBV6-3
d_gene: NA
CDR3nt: TGTGCCAGCAGTTACTCGGACAATCAGCCCCAGCATTTT
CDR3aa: CASSYSDNQPQHF

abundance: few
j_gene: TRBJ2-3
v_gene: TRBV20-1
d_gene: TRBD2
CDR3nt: TGCAGTGCTAGCGGACTAGCGGGGTATACAGATACGCAGTATTTT
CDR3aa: CSASGLAGYTDTQYF

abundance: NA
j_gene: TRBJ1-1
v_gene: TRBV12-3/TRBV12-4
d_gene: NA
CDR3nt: TGTGCCAGCAGATCCGGGAATAACGCTGAAGCTTTCTTT
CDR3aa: CASRSGNNAEAFF

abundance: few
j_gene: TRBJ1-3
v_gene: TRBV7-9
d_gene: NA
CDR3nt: TGTGCCAGCAGCTTAGCCGTCGAGAACACCATATATTTT
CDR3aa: CASSLAVENTIYF

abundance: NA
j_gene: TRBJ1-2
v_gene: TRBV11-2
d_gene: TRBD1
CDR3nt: TGTGCCAGCAGCCGGGACAGTCCCTTTAACTATGGCTACACCTTC
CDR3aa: CASSRDSPFNYGYTF

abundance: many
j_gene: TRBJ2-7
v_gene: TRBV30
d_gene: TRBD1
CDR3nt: TGTGCCTGGAGTCCGGGACAGGGGATTGCCTACGAGCAGTACTTC
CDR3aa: CAWSPGQGIAYEQYF

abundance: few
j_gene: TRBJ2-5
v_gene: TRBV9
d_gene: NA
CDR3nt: TGTGCCAGCAGCGTAAGTCCTCGACATCATCAAGAGACCCAGTACTTC
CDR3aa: CASSVSPRHHQETQYF

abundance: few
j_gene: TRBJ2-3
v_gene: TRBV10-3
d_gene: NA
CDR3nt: TGTGCCATCAGTGCCGGGGATCGTGGCGTCTCAGATACGCAGTATTTT
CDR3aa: CAISAGDRGVSDTQYF

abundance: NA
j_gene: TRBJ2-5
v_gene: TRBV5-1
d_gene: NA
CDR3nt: TGCGCCAGCAGCTTGGTAGCGAACCAAGAGACCCAGTACTTC
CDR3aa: CASSLVANQETQYF

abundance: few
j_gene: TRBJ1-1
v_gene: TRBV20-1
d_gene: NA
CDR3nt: TGCAGTGCTAGAGATGTGTACCAGAGGAACACTGAAGCTTTCTTT
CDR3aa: CSARDVYQRNTEAFF

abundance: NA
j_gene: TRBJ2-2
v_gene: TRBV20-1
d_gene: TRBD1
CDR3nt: TGCAGTGCACCTTGGACAGGGGGCACCGGGGAGCTGTTTTTT
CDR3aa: CSAPWTGGTGELFF

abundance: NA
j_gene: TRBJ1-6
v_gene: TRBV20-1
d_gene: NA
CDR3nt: TGCAGTGCTACAGCCAGGCTCAATTCACCCCTCCACTTT
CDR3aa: CSATARLNSPLHF

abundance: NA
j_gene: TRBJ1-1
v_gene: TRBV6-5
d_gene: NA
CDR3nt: TGTGCCAGCAGTTACGGCGGGGGCTCGAACACTGAAGCTTTCTTT
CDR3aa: CASSYGGGSNTEAFF

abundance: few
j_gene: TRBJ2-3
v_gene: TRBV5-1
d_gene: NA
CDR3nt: TGCGCCAGCAGCTCCGGGTTGTCGGGGGGCCGGGATACGCAGTATTTT
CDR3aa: CASSSGLSGGRDTQYF

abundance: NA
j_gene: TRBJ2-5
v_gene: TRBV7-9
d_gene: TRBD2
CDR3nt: TGTGCCGTCCGAGCGGGGGAGCGAGAGACCCAGTACTTC
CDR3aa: CAVRAGERETQYF

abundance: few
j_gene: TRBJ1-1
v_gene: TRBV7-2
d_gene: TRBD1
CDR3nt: TGTGCCAGCAGCGAAATGGACAGGGCGAACACTGAAGCTTTCTTT
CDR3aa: CASSEMDRANTEAFF

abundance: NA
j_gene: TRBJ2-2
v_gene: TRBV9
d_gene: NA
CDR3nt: TGTGCCAGCAGCGTAGTCGGACGGCCGGGGACCGGGGAGCTGTTTTTT
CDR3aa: CASSVVGRPGTGELFF

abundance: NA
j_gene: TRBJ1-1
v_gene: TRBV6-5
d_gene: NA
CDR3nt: TGTGCCAGCAGCCTCACCCCGGGGGGCACTGAAGCTTTCTTT
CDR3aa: CASSLTPGGTEAFF

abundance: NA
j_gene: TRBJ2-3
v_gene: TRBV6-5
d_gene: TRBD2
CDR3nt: TGTGCCAGCAGACCGCAGCGTCTAGCGGGGGGCCAGGATACGCAGTATTTT
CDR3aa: CASRPQRLAGGQDTQYF

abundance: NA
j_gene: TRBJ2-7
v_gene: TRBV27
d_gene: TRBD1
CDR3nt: TGTGCCAGCAGTTTCGGGACAGGGGGTTCCGAGCAGTACTTC
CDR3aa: CASSFGTGGSEQYF

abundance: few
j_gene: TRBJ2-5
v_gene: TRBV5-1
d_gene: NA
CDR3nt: TGCGCCAGCAGCTTGGCGGCGCGAGCCTCGTCGGAGACCCAGTACTTC
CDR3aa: CASSLAARASSETQYF